Described below is a single TCR beta chain sequence and its context. Its antigen is not yet known. The record has no base qualities; no much larger clone is one base away. These data originate in a study of cytomegalovirus exposure and HLA in healthy donors (dated by TCRdb to about 2017). The study in broad terms: The 500 to 800 repertoires of the first cohort and the 120 or so validation repertoires were produced on the same platform, according to a later analysis. The study combined high-throughput TCR immunosequencing, statistical association of individual TCRs with disease status, and machine learning to predict cytomegalovirus infection status. The study was designed to test whether signatures of past pathogen exposure could be identified by cataloging public T cell receptors. Along with the roughly 700-subject first cohort, a separate validation cohort of roughly 110 different subjects was used. Overall study results and their limits: The authors suggested that the approach could potentially be extended to other disease states and immunological phenotypes. In vitro tests confirmed that a few of the cytomegalovirus-associated TCR beta chains recognize cytomegalovirus antigens. Most TCR sequences were seen in very few donors, while some public TCRs were found in many individuals. The study gave a list of 150 to 200 TCR beta chains associated with cytomegalovirus. The validation cohort had no HLA typing available for a later analysis, so co-occurrence within that cohort was assessed over all 120 or so repertoires. Of the cluster scores, approximately 94% were above 0 in a later analysis, which found that TCRs clustered in the first cohort also tended to co-occur in the 130 or so validation repertoires. In both the original and validation cohorts, the classifier was reported to diagnose cytomegalovirus status with high specificity and sensitivity.

The donors belonged to the validation cohort of around 110 subjects, which was separate from the 666-subject first cohort. The germline V gene provides CDR1 MNHEY and CDR2 SVGAGI. A distance of 6 bases separates the germline ends of V and J, which lose 0 bases and 0 bases respectively. The CDR3 spans 15 residues, from the cysteine through the phenylalanine. Only CDR3 DNA is held: 45 bases, read in frame from base 1. Receptor amplification or capture employed the immunoSEQ multiplex PCR assay. On the study's bioinformatics: To diagnose cytomegalovirus status from the catalog of TCR beta chain sequences, a statistical classification framework was built. Not all clones reach the TCRdb copy of this immuneACCESS table, which keeps in-frame sequences only. Checked studies attribute under half of the gap to unresolved V genes and leave the rest unexplained. V and J calls and clone size are copied from that table; D and trimming were computed from the DNA. The sample table records over 200,000 clones; 88% of these occur just once. The top ten clones comprise 2.9% of the sample.

The sequencing sample was made of PBMCs. The TCR comes from a woman aged 18 to 35 in good health and CMV-seronegative. The sequence is built from TRBV6-5 and TRBJ1-5, with the identity of the D gene unclear. CDR3 region: CASSYSYSSNQPQHF. The sequenced DNA: TGTGCCAGCAGTTACTCTTACAGTAGCAATCAGCCCCAGCATTTT.